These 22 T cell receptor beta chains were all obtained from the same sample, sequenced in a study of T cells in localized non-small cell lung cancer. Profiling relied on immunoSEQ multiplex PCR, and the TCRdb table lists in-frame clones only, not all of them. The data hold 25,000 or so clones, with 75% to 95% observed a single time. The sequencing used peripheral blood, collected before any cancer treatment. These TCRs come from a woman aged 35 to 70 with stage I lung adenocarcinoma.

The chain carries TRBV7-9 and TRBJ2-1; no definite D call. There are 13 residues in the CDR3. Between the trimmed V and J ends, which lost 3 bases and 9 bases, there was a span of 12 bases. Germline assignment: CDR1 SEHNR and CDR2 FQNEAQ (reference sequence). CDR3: CASSFKAGSEQFF. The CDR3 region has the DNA TGTGCCAGCAGCTTTAAAGCAGGCAGTGAGCAGTTCTTC.

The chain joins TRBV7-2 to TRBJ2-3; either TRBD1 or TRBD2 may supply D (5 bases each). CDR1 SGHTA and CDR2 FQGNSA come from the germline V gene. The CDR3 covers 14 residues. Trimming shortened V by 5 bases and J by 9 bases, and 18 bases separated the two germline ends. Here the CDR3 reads CASSALRGGGTQYF. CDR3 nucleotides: TGTGCCAGCAGCGCCCTTAGGGGTGGGGGAACGCAGTATTTT.

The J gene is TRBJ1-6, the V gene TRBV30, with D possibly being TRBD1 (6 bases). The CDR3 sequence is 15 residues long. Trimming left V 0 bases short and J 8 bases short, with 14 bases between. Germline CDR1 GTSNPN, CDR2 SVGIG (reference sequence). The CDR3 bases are TGTGCCTGGAGTGTCCGCAGGGGCCTGTATTCACCCCTCCACTTT. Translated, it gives CAWSVRRGLYSPLHF.

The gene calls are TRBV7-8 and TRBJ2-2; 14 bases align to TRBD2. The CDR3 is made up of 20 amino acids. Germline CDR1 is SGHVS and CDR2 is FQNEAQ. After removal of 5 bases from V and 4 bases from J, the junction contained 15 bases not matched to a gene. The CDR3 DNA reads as TGTGCCAGCAGCCCGCCCTCTAGACTAGCGGGAGGGCACGGCACCGGGGAGCTGTTTTTT. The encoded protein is CASSPPSRLAGGHGTGELFF.

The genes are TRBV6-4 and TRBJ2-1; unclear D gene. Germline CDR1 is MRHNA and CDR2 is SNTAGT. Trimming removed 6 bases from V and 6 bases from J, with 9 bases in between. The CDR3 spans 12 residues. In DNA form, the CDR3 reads TGTGCCAGCAGCGCCGTCGGCAATGAGCAGTTCTTC. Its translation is CASSAVGNEQFF.

Written as DNA, the CDR3 is TGCGCCAGCAGCTTCACTAGCGGTTTTAAGGATGAGCAGTTCTTC. This gives the protein CASSFTSGFKDEQFF. The J gene is TRBJ2-1, the V gene TRBV5-1, with 8 bases fitting TRBD2. J was trimmed by 8 bases and V by 2 bases; bases with no gene match: 9. CDR3 length: 15 residues. Germline CDR1 and CDR2: SGHRS and YFSETQ.

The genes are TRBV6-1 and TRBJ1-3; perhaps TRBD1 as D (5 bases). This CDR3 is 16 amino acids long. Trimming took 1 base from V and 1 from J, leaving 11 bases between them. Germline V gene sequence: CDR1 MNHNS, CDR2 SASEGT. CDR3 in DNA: TGTGCCAGCAGTGAAGGGGGGAGTGGATCTGGAAACACCATATATTTT. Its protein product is CASSEGGSGSGNTIYF.

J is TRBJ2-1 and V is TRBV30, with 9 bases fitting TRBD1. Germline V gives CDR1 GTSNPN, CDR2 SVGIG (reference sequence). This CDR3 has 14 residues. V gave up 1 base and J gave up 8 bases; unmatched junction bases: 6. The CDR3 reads CAWSGGTGFYEQFF. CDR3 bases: TGTGCCTGGAGTGGTGGGACAGGGTTTTATGAGCAGTTCTTC.

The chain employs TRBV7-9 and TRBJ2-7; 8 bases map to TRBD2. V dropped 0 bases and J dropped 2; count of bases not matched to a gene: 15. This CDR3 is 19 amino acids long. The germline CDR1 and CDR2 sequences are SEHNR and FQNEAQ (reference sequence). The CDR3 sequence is CASSLASSGGFYRAYEQYF. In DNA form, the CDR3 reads TGTGCCAGCAGCTTAGCGTCCAGCGGGGGTTTCTATCGGGCCTACGAGCAGTACTTC.

CDR3 in amino acids: CASTMGGGGNNEQFF. Here the CDR3 DNA reads TGCGCCAGCACCATGGGGGGAGGAGGAAACAATGAGCAGTTCTTC. The chain is built from TRBV5-1 and TRBJ2-1; D may be TRBD2 (6 bases). The CDR3 covers 15 residues. Trimming took off 6 bases at V and 5 bases at J, with 18 bases between the two ends. Germline-derived CDR1 and CDR2 are SGHRS and YFSETQ.

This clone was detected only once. CDR3 sequence: CASSVDQGEQPQHF. The CDR3, as DNA: TGTGCCAGCAGCGTAGATCAAGGGGAACAGCCCCAGCATTTT. The chain is built from TRBV9 and TRBJ1-5, with D possibly matching TRBD1 (5 bases). The CDR3 has 14 amino acids. V was pared by 0 bases and J by 7 bases, with 11 bases between. The germline gives CDR1 SGDLS, CDR2 YYNGEE.

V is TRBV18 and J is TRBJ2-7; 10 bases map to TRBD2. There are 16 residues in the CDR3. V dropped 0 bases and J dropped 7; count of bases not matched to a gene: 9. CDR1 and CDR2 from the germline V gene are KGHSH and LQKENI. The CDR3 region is CASSPPLAGVPMEQYF. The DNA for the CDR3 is TGTGCCAGCTCACCACCGCTAGCGGGAGTTCCTATGGAGCAGTACTTC.

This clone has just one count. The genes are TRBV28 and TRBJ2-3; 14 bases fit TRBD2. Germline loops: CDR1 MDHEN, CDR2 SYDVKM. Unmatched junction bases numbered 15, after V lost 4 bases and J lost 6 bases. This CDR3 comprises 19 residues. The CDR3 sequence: CASSSPSGTSGSPPDTQYF. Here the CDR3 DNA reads TGTGCCAGCAGTTCCCCGTCCGGGACTAGCGGGAGCCCCCCGGATACGCAGTATTTT.

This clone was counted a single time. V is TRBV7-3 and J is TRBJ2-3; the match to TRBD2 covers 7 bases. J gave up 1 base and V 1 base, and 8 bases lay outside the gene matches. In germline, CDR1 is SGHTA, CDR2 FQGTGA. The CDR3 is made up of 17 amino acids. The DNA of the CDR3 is TGTGCCAGCAGCTTAAATCCAGCGGGGATCGGCACAGATACGCAGTATTTT. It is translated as CASSLNPAGIGTDTQYF.

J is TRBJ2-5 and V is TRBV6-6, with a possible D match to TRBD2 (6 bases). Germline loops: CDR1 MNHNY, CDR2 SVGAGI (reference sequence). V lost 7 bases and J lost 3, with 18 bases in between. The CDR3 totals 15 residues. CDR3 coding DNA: TGTGCCAGCACGGGCCCACGGGAGCTGGAAGAGACCCAGTACTTC. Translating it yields CASTGPRELEETQYF.

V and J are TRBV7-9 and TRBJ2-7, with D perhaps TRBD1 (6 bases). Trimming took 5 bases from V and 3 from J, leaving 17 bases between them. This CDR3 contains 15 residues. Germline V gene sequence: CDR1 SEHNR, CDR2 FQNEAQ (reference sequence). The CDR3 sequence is CASSLGTSNLYEQYF. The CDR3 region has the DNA TGTGCCAGCAGCCTCGGGACAAGCAACCTCTACGAGCAGTACTTC.

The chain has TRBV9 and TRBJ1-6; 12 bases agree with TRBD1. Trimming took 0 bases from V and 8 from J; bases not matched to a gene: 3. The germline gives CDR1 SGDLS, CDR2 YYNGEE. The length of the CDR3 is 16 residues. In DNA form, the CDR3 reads TGTGCCAGCAGCGTAGCGGGACAGGGGGCAGATTCACCCCTCCACTTT. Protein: CASSVAGQGADSPLHF.

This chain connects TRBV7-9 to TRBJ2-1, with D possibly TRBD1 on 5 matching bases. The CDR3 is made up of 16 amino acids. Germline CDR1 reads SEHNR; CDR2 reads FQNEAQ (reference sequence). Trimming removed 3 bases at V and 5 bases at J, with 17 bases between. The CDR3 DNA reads TGTGCCAGCAGCTTTCGGCCCGGGCAGGGTGACAATGAGCAGTTCTTC. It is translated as CASSFRPGQGDNEQFF.

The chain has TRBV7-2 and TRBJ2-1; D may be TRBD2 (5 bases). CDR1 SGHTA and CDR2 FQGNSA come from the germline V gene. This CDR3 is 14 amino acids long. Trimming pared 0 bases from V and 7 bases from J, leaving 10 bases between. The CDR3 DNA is TGTGCCAGCAGCTTAGCGGGAGTTCATAATGAGCAGTTCTTC. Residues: CASSLAGVHNEQFF.

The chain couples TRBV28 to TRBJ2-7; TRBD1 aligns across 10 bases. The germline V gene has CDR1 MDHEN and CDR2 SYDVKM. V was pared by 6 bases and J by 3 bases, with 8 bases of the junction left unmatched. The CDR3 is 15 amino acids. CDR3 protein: CASSTDRGGDYEQYF. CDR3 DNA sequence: TGTGCCAGCAGCACGGACAGGGGGGGTGACTACGAGCAGTACTTC.

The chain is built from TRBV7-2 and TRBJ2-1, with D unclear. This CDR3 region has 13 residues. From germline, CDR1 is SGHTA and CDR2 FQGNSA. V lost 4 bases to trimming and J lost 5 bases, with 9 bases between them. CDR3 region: CASSSLLNNEQFF. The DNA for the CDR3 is TGTGCCAGCAGCTCCCTATTAAACAATGAGCAGTTCTTC. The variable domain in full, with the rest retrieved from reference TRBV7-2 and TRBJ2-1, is GAGVSQSPSNKVTEKGKDVELRCDPISGHTALYWYRQSLGQGLEFLIYFQGNSAPDKSGLPSDRFSAERTGGSVSTLTIQRTQQEDSAVYLCASSSLLNNEQFFGPGTRLTVL.

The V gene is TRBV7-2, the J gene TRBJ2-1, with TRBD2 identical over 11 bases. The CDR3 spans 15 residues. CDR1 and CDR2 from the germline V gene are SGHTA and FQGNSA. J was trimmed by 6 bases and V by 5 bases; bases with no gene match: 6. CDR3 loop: CASSVLAGAVNEQFF. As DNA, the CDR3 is TGTGCCAGCAGCGTACTAGCGGGAGCAGTCAATGAGCAGTTCTTC.